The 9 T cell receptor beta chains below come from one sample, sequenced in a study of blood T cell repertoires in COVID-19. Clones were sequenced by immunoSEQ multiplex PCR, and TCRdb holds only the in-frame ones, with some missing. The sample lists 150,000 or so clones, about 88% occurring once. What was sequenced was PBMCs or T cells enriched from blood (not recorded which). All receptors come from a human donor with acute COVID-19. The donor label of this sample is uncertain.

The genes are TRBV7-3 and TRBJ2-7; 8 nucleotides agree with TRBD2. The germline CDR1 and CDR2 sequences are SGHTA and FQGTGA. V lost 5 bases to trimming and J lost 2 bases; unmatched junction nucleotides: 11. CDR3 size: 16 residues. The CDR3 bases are TGTGCCAGCAGCAGAATAGGGACGGGAGGGCCCTACGAGCAGTACTTC. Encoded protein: CASSRIGTGGPYEQYF.

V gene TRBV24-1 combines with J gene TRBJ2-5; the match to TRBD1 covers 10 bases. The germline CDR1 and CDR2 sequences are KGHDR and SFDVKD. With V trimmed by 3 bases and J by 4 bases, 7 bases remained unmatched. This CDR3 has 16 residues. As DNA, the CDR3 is TGTGCCACCAGTGATACCGGGACAGGGGAGGGAGAGACCCAGTACTTC. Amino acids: CATSDTGTGEGETQYF.

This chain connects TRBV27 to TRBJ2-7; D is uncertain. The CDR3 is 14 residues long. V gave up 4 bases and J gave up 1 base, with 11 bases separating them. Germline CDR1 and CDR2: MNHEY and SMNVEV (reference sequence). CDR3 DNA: TGTGCCAGCAGTTCAGGTCTCACTTCCTACGAGCAGTACTTC. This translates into CASSSGLTSYEQYF.

The CDR3 nucleotides are TGCGCCAGCAGCTTGGCCGGGCGGGCTGCTGGAAACACCATATATTTT. The encoded protein is CASSLAGRAAGNTIYF. V and J are TRBV5-1 and TRBJ1-3, with no clear D. This CDR3 spans 16 amino acids. Trimming removed 0 bases from V and 2 bases from J, with 12 bases in between. The V gene's germline CDR1 is SGHRS and CDR2 YFSETQ. Looking up the rest from reference TRBV5-1 and TRBJ1-3 gives the full variable domain: KAGVTQTPRYLIKTRGQQVTLSCSPISGHRSVSWYQQTPGQGLQFLFEYFSETQRNKGNFPGRFSGRQFSNSRSEMNVSTLELGDSALYLCASSLAGRAAGNTIYFGEGSWLTVV.

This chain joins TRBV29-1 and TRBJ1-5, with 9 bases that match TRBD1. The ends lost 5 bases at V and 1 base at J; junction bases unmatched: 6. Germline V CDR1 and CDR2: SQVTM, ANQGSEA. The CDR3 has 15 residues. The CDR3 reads CSVQQGAGSNQPQHF. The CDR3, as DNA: TGCAGCGTTCAACAGGGGGCCGGCAGCAATCAGCCCCAGCATTTT.

CDR3 sequence: CASSLYPFGQPEKLFF. As DNA, the CDR3 is TGTGCCAGCAGCCTCTACCCCTTTGGACAGCCTGAAAAACTGTTTTTT. The V and J genes are TRBV13 and TRBJ1-4; D perhaps matches TRBD1 (6 bases). CDR1 is PRHDT, CDR2 FYEKMQ, per germline (reference sequence). This CDR3 has 16 amino acids. V gave up 5 bases and J gave up 7 bases, with 20 bases separating them.

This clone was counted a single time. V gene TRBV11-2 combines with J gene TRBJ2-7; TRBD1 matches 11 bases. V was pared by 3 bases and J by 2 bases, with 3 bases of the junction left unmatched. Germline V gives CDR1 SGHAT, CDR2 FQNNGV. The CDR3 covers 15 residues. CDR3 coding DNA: TGTGCCAGCAGCTTGGGGACAGGGGGGGCCTACGAGCAGTACTTC. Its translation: CASSLGTGGAYEQYF. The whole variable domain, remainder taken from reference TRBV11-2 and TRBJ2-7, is EAGVAQSPRYKIIEKRQSVAFWCNPISGHATLYWYQQILGQGPKLLIQFQNNGVVDDSQLPKDRFSAERLKGVDSTLKIQPAKLEDSAVYLCASSLGTGGAYEQYFGPGTRLTVT.

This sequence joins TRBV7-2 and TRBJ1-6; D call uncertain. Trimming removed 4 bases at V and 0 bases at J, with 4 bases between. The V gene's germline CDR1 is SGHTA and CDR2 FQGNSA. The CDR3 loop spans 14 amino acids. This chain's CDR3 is CASSYRSYNSPLHF. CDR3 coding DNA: TGTGCCAGCAGCTATCGCTCCTATAATTCACCCCTCCACTTT.

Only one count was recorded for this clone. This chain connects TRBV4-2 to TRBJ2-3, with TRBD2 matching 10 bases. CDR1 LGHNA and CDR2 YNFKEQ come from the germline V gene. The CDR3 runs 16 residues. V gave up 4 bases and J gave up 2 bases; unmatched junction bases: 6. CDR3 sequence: CASSRASGGLTDTQYF. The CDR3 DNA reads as TGTGCCAGCAGCCGGGCTAGCGGGGGACTCACAGATACGCAGTATTTT.